One T cell receptor beta chain is described in this entry. Antigen specificity is unknown. Profiling relied on immunoSEQ multiplex PCR, and the TCRdb table lists in-frame clones only, not all of them. This table has tens of thousands of clones, about 63% appearing once. Healthy and HIV-negative, the adult donors had no recent acute infections or vaccinations. Germline V gene sequence: CDR1 SEHNR, CDR2 FQNEAQ (reference sequence). V dropped 5 bases and J dropped 2 bases, with 8 bases sitting between them. CDR3 length equals 13 residues. This sample stems from a study of shared clonotypes between healthy human individuals. Study conclusions and caveats: As a rule, naive subsets had a larger estimated richness than memory subsets. Roughly 4.7% was the fraction of naive CD4 clonotypes found shared across several donors. Clonotypes shared by all four sorted-subset donors had higher generation probabilities than non-shared clonotypes.

This TCR came from a man aged 25 to 45 in good health. Sequenced input: memory CD8+ T cells sorted from blood. The subset: CD45RO+ cells pooled with CCR7-negative TemRA cells. This sequence joins TRBV7-9 and TRBJ2-3, with D possibly being TRBD2 (6 bases). The CDR3 DNA sequence: TGTGCCAGCAGCCGGGACTTCACAGATACGCAGTATTTT. Protein product: CASSRDFTDTQYF.